The T cell receptor (beta chain) described here comes from a study of blood T cell repertoires in COVID-19. This CDR3 is built from 13 residues. In germline, CDR1 is SGHKS, CDR2 YYEKEE (reference sequence). V gave up 5 bases and J gave up 2 bases; unmatched junction bases: 3. The protocol was immunoSEQ multiplex PCR, while the TCRdb copy is restricted to in-frame clones and leaves out a portion. The sample holds about 310,000 clones, nearly 90% seen once. The participants were between roughly 18 and 100 years old and came from under 25 US areas. Participant-given clinical history determined each cohort assignment.

Sequencing was done on a sample of PBMCs or T cells enriched from blood (not recorded which). The chain uses TRBV5-5 and TRBJ2-7; 8 positions agree with TRBD2. The TCR originated in a woman aged 25 to 39 who had recovered from COVID-19. CDR3 sequence (DNA): TGTGCCAGCAGTTCAGCGGGAGCCTACGAGCAGTACTTC. It translates to CASSSAGAYEQYF. Full variable domain (missing parts from reference TRBV5-5 and TRBJ2-7): DAGVTQSPTHLIKTRGQQVTLRCSPISGHKSVSWYQQVLGQGPQFIFQYYEKEERGRGNFPDRFSARQFPNYSSELNVNALLLGDSALYLCASSSAGAYEQYFGPGTRLTVT.